Detailed here is one T cell receptor (beta chain). This specimen comes from a study of blood T cell repertoires in COVID-19. Study-wide context: Acute-phase and convalescent COVID-19 samples originated in the United States, Italy and Spain. In each case, the material was cDNA or gDNA derived from T cells, B-cell-depleted T cells, or PBMCs.

Source study methods: Scientists estimated how many nucleated cells there were by amplifying reference gene primers. Libraries were prepared by immunoSEQ multiplex PCR; TCRdb keeps only in-frame clonotypes and omits some of them. The DNA was the basis for D and trimming; V, J and clone size are from that table. The sample has 130,000 to 150,000 clones, around 81% seen once. This CDR3 is 14 amino acids long. Germline V CDR1 and CDR2: LNHDA, SQIVND (reference sequence). Trimming removed 9 bases from V and 6 bases from J, with 20 bases in between. What was sequenced was peripheral blood. This rearrangement joins TRBV19 to TRBJ1-1; D may be TRBD1 (5 bases). This receptor was identified in a human donor with acute or convalescent COVID-19. The donor label of this sample is uncertain. CDR3 residues: CASLPGGEWAEAFF. The CDR3 nucleotides are TGTGCCAGCCTACCCGGGGGGGAATGGGCTGAAGCTTTCTTT.